This is a list of T cell receptor beta chains from one sample in a study of blood T cell repertoires in COVID-19. Repertoires were generated with immunoSEQ multiplex PCR, while TCRdb's copy carries only in-frame clones and drops some. The table records 110,000 to 150,000 clones, roughly three quarters of them present only once. Sequenced material: peripheral blood. The source of these receptors is a woman aged 55 to 70 with acute or convalescent COVID-19. The CDR3 runs from the conserved cysteine through the conserved F or W. The D gene is left open where the match is weak. The size of a clone is reported for some rows only, either as once, few or many, or as a class for expanded clones.

cdr3_nt cdr3_aa j_call d_call clone_size v_call
TGTGCCAGCAGCGCAATAGGGACAGGCCCAAATCAGCCCCAGCATTTT CASSAIGTGPNQPQHF TRBJ1-5 TRBD1 . TRBV2
TGTGCCTTCCAACGGGGACAGGCGAACACTGAAGCTTTCTTT CAFQRGQANTEAFF TRBJ1-1 TRBD1 . TRBV30
TGTGCCAGCAGCCATTTGGGCCAACCGGGACTCGGCCTAGAGACCCAGTACTTC CASSHLGQPGLGLETQYF TRBJ2-5 . . TRBV3-1/TRBV3-2
TGTGCCAGCAGCCCCCGGGACAGTGGTACGATCGAGCAGTACTTC CASSPRDSGTIEQYF TRBJ2-7 TRBD1 . TRBV9
TGTGCTAGTGGTTTTGGAGGTCCGGAGGGAATCTACGAGCAGTACTTC CASGFGGPEGIYEQYF TRBJ2-7 . . TRBV12-5
TGTGCCAGCAGCTCCGAGGTAGCGGGGGCCCTGGGCTCCTACAATGAGCAGTTCTTC CASSSEVAGALGSYNEQFF TRBJ2-1 TRBD2 few TRBV7-9
TGTGCCAGCAACTCCGCCGCGGACTCTTACAATGAGCAGTTCTTC CASNSAADSYNEQFF TRBJ2-1 . . TRBV2
TGTGCCAGCATTCCTGGACAGGGCCATATTCGCTATGGCTACACCTTC CASIPGQGHIRYGYTF TRBJ1-2 TRBD1 . TRBV2
TGTGCCTGGAGTTTTACAGGGACCATTAATCAGCCCCAGCATTTT CAWSFTGTINQPQHF TRBJ1-5 . . TRBV30
TGTGCCAGCAGGTTACGGTCTATTGTCCCTGAAGCTTTCTTT CASRLRSIVPEAFF TRBJ1-1 . . TRBV11-2
TGCGCCAGCAGCGAAACCCAGGGGGGAAGGAACAATGAGCAGTTCTTC CASSETQGGRNNEQFF TRBJ2-1 . . TRBV4-1
TGTGCCAGCAGCATCCTTGTCGGGCGGGAGCGGGAAGAGACCCAGTACTTC CASSILVGREREETQYF TRBJ2-5 TRBD2 . TRBV3-1/TRBV3-2
TGCAGCGTTGACAGTAGCGGAATGTACAATGAGCAGTTCTTC CSVDSSGMYNEQFF TRBJ2-1 . once TRBV29-1
TGTGCCAGCAGCGGGACTAGCGTTTACAATGAGCAGTTCTTC CASSGTSVYNEQFF TRBJ2-1 TRBD2 . TRBV7-9
TGTGCCAGCAGTTTATACAGGGGGACCTACGAGCAGTACTTC CASSLYRGTYEQYF TRBJ2-7 TRBD1 . TRBV27
TGTGCCAGCAGCCAAACCGGGACTAGTGGTCTCTGGAACACCGGGGAGCTGTTTTTT CASSQTGTSGLWNTGELFF TRBJ2-2 TRBD2 . TRBV3-1/TRBV3-2
TGTGCCAGCAGCTTTGGACTACCTGGGGCCAACGTCCTGACTTTC CASSFGLPGANVLTF TRBJ2-6 . . TRBV5-4
TGTGCCAGCAGCTTATTCAGGTCCTATGGCTACACCTTC CASSLFRSYGYTF TRBJ1-2 . once TRBV11-2
TGCGCCAGCAGATCAGAAGAGACAGGGGTTTTGGAAGCTTTCTTT CASRSEETGVLEAFF TRBJ1-1 TRBD1 . TRBV10-2
TGTGCCAGCAGTTTATGGGGGGTGAACACTGAAGCTTTCTTT CASSLWGVNTEAFF TRBJ1-1 . . TRBV27
TGCGCCAGCAGAGGACAGGCGACCTACGAGCAGTACTTC CASRGQATYEQYF TRBJ2-7 TRBD1 few TRBV5-1
TGTGCCAGCAGTTACCTCCTCGGCGGGCCCCCCTACGAGCAGTACTTC CASSYLLGGPPYEQYF TRBJ2-7 . . TRBV6-2/TRBV6-3
TGTGCCAGTAGTATAGTCCGATTTGGCAGCAATCAGCCCCAGCATTTT CASSIVRFGSNQPQHF TRBJ1-5 . few TRBV19
TGTGCCAGCAGCTTTAACCTGGACTCCGTAATGGACACTGAAGCTTTCTTT CASSFNLDSVMDTEAFF TRBJ1-1 . . TRBV7-9
TGTGCCAGCAGTTTGGGCAGGATCTACGAGCAGTACTTC CASSLGRIYEQYF TRBJ2-7 . . TRBV28
TGTGCCACCAGTGATAAACTAGCGGGGGAAGAGACCCAGTACTTC CATSDKLAGEETQYF TRBJ2-5 TRBD2 . TRBV24-1